The 5 T cell receptor beta chains in this list originate from one sample, sequenced in a study of identical twins. TCRdb called the 5' RACE reads again in MiXCR, with one record for every CDR3 protein. Counted here are fewer than 500,000 distinct CDR3 sequences, more than 20% occurring once; the ten biggest clones make up about 2.9%. The same sample was also used in a study of T cells expressing NK-cell markers.

Sequencing was done on a sample of CD4+ T cells sorted from blood. These receptors were collected from a woman younger than 35 in good health.

This chain connects TRBV20-1 to TRBJ2-1; 7 positions agree with TRBD2. CDR3 size: 15 residues. Germline CDR1 reads DFQATT; CDR2 reads SNEGSKA (reference sequence). V lost 5 bases to trimming and J lost 7 bases; unmatched junction nucleotides: 14. The CDR3 here is CSAGVLARISNEQFF. CDR3 nucleotides: TGCAGTGCTGGGGTACTAGCGAGAATTTCTAATGAGCAGTTCTTC.

The chain is built from TRBV20-1 and TRBJ2-3, with D perhaps matching TRBD1 or TRBD2 (5 bases each). Germline V gene sequence: CDR1 DFQATT, CDR2 SNEGSKA (reference sequence). Trimming took off 1 base at V and 4 bases at J, with 18 bases between the two ends. The CDR3 consists of 16 residues. In DNA form, the CDR3 reads TGCAGTGCTAGAGTTTCGGGACCCCATTTTCCAGATACGCAGTATTTT. Its translation is CSARVSGPHFPDTQYF.

This clonotype was seen only a few times. V gene TRBV11-2 combines with J gene TRBJ2-1; D is ambiguous. This CDR3 has 11 residues. V was shortened by 4 bases and J by 10 bases, with 8 bases between the two germline ends. The germline gives CDR1 SGHAT, CDR2 FQNNGV. This chain's CDR3 is CASSSLPEQFF. For the CDR3, the DNA is TGTGCCAGCAGCTCCCTTCCAGAGCAGTTCTTC.

V gene TRBV5-6 combines with J gene TRBJ2-3; D possibly corresponds to TRBD2 (5 bases). The germline gives CDR1 SGHDT, CDR2 YYEEEE. This CDR3 has 14 residues. V was pared by 1 base and J by 2 bases, with 8 bases between. CDR3 protein: CASSLSGYTDTQYF. The CDR3 DNA is TGTGCCAGCAGCTTGAGCGGATACACAGATACGCAGTATTTT. The full variable domain, rest sourced from reference TRBV5-6 and TRBJ2-3, is DAGVTQSPTHLIKTRGQQVTLRCSPKSGHDTVSWYQQALGQGPQFIFQYYEEEERQRGNFPDRFSGHQFPNYSSELNVNALLLGDSALYLCASSLSGYTDTQYFGPGTRLTVL.

The V and J genes are TRBV27 and TRBJ2-1; no definite D call. Germline loops: CDR1 MNHEY, CDR2 SMNVEV (reference sequence). The V and J ends lost 4 bases and 11 bases respectively, with 9 bases between them. The CDR3 runs 11 residues. CDR3 DNA: TGTGCCAGCAGTTCCCGGTATAAGCAGTTCTTC. Translating it yields CASSSRYKQFF.